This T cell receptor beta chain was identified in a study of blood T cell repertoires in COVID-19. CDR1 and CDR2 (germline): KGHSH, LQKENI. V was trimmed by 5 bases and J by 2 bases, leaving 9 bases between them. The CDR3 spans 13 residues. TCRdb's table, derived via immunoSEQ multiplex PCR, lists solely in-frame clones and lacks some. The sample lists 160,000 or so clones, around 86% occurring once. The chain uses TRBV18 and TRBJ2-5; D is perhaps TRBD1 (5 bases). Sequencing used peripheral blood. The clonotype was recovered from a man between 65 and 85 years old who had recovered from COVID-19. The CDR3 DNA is TGTGCCAGCTCAATTCAGGGACAAGAGACCCAGTACTTC. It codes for CASSIQGQETQYF.